These T cell receptor beta chains were read from a single sample in a study of CXCR3-negative and CXCR3-positive naive CD8 T cells. TCRdb reprocessed the 5' RACE reads; each CDR3 protein has one entry and no DNA is given. The clone table shows 84,000 or so distinct CDR3 sequences, with the ten largest holding around 0.58%. The sequencing sample was made of naive CXCR3+ CD8+ T cells from blood. The receptors originated from a human donor in good health. Some clones in this sample may be carry-over from other donors' samples. Both conserved end residues are part of each CDR3. Fields, in order: CDR3 protein, J gene, V gene.

CDR3 protein: CASSSPESRTDTQYF
J gene: TRBJ2-3
V gene: TRBV12-3/TRBV12-4

CDR3 protein: CASSTLREQFF
J gene: TRBJ2-1
V gene: TRBV6-2/TRBV6-3

CDR3 protein: CASSYTGTNTEAFF
J gene: TRBJ1-1
V gene: TRBV6-2/TRBV6-3

CDR3 protein: CATSLRRAHSPLHF
J gene: TRBJ1-6
V gene: TRBV28

CDR3 protein: CASSQEGGGDQPQHF
J gene: TRBJ1-5
V gene: TRBV4-3

CDR3 protein: CASSLWAEGNTEAFF
J gene: TRBJ1-1
V gene: TRBV5-4

CDR3 protein: CASSFRADYQETQYF
J gene: TRBJ2-5
V gene: TRBV12-3/TRBV12-4

CDR3 protein: CASSLGLQTREQYF
J gene: TRBJ2-7
V gene: TRBV7-6

CDR3 protein: CSVVDKGFELSTDTQYF
J gene: TRBJ2-3
V gene: TRBV29-1

CDR3 protein: CASSQGGTVYNEQFF
J gene: TRBJ2-1
V gene: TRBV4-1

CDR3 protein: CSVEGRSYNEQFF
J gene: TRBJ2-1
V gene: TRBV29-1

CDR3 protein: CASSKGATGGSSYEQYF
J gene: TRBJ2-7
V gene: TRBV9

CDR3 protein: CASSQDLASGGAGYSEQFF
J gene: TRBJ2-1
V gene: TRBV3-1

CDR3 protein: CASSLGVSEAFF
J gene: TRBJ1-1
V gene: TRBV28

CDR3 protein: CASSAAVRNTEAFF
J gene: TRBJ1-1
V gene: TRBV6-1

CDR3 protein: CASSYSQGGNTIYF
J gene: TRBJ1-3
V gene: TRBV6-5

CDR3 protein: CASSYGRSDNTEAFF
J gene: TRBJ1-1
V gene: TRBV7-9

CDR3 protein: CASSLAGYGTEFMNTEAFF
J gene: TRBJ1-1
V gene: TRBV7-9

CDR3 protein: CASSLASGPSYEQYF
J gene: TRBJ2-7
V gene: TRBV7-9

CDR3 protein: CASSQDRQGYSYEQYF
J gene: TRBJ2-7
V gene: TRBV14

CDR3 protein: CSVEGESVEQFF
J gene: TRBJ2-1
V gene: TRBV29-1

CDR3 protein: CSVDDGQNTEAFF
J gene: TRBJ1-1
V gene: TRBV29-1

CDR3 protein: CSVEQGPGGTEAFF
J gene: TRBJ1-1
V gene: TRBV29-1

CDR3 protein: CASSLVGGLEEQYF
J gene: TRBJ2-7
V gene: TRBV7-2

CDR3 protein: CASSLVPRAGELFF
J gene: TRBJ2-2
V gene: TRBV5-1

CDR3 protein: CASSATGSTDTQYF
J gene: TRBJ2-3
V gene: TRBV6-4

CDR3 protein: CASSPGQGAEAFF
J gene: TRBJ1-1
V gene: TRBV7-9

CDR3 protein: CASSLGVDEPQHF
J gene: TRBJ1-5
V gene: TRBV28

CDR3 protein: CSVRTGLSYGYTF
J gene: TRBJ1-2
V gene: TRBV29-1

CDR3 protein: CASSLASSGGVYNEQFF
J gene: TRBJ2-1
V gene: TRBV5-6

CDR3 protein: CATYPSADGPYEQYF
J gene: TRBJ2-7
V gene: TRBV25-1

CDR3 protein: CASSPYAHTEAFF
J gene: TRBJ1-1
V gene: TRBV7-2

CDR3 protein: CASLWTGTYEQYF
J gene: TRBJ2-7
V gene: TRBV28

CDR3 protein: CASSQELRDSPYEQYF
J gene: TRBJ2-7
V gene: TRBV4-2

CDR3 protein: CASSFLGTYEQYF
J gene: TRBJ2-7
V gene: TRBV28

CDR3 protein: CATSRDLETYGYTF
J gene: TRBJ1-2
V gene: TRBV15

CDR3 protein: CSVEDPTAEAFF
J gene: TRBJ1-1
V gene: TRBV29-1

CDR3 protein: CASSPLGQGSNEQFF
J gene: TRBJ2-1
V gene: TRBV9

CDR3 protein: CASSLVGAVGTIYNEQFF
J gene: TRBJ2-1
V gene: TRBV7-9

CDR3 protein: CASSYSRLAGGPTDTQYF
J gene: TRBJ2-3
V gene: TRBV6-5

CDR3 protein: CASSHGLAGDEEQFF
J gene: TRBJ2-1
V gene: TRBV14

CDR3 protein: CASSFLPIGLAVETQYF
J gene: TRBJ2-5
V gene: TRBV27

CDR3 protein: CSVEGLAGGKAYEQYF
J gene: TRBJ2-7
V gene: TRBV29-1

CDR3 protein: CASSFPGQGRLDQPQHF
J gene: TRBJ1-5
V gene: TRBV28

CDR3 protein: CSARDLRYTDTQYF
J gene: TRBJ2-3
V gene: TRBV20-1

CDR3 protein: CASSLETAYNSPLHF
J gene: TRBJ1-6
V gene: TRBV11-2

CDR3 protein: CASSLDRWGRGTEAFF
J gene: TRBJ1-1
V gene: TRBV7-9

CDR3 protein: CASSFSGPFDETQYF
J gene: TRBJ2-5
V gene: TRBV7-2

CDR3 protein: CASKLTPGQGAYEQYF
J gene: TRBJ2-7
V gene: TRBV10-1

CDR3 protein: CASRRPGLAGAWYEQFF
J gene: TRBJ2-1
V gene: TRBV2

CDR3 protein: CSVKGITQPQHF
J gene: TRBJ1-5
V gene: TRBV29-1

CDR3 protein: CASSQVAGREGEQYF
J gene: TRBJ2-7
V gene: TRBV4-2

CDR3 protein: CASSSPGTSRGDTQYF
J gene: TRBJ2-3
V gene: TRBV7-3

CDR3 protein: CASSFPNGYEQYF
J gene: TRBJ2-7
V gene: TRBV27